This is a list of T cell receptor beta chains from one sample in a study of T cell repertoires in cytomegalovirus infection. MiXCR, applied by TCRdb to the reads, yields one record per CDR3 protein. Counted here are approximately 500,000 distinct CDR3 sequences, about a quarter occurring once; the ten biggest clones make up roughly 13%. The sequencing input was PBMCs. The source is a human donor in good health (CMV status not recorded). Some clones in this sample may be carry-over from other donors' samples. Each CDR3 is given with its conserved first and last residue. Fields, in order: clone size, D gene, V gene, J gene, CDR3 DNA, CDR3 protein. A D gene is named only where the DNA matches it firmly. Only part of the rows carry a size: once, few, many, or a class if the clone is expanded.

>.|.|TRBV6-2/TRBV6-3|TRBJ1-5
TGTGCCAGCAGTTACGGACAGCACCTTAGCAATCAGCCCCAGCATTTT
CASSYGQHLSNQPQHF
>.|.|TRBV7-3|TRBJ2-5
TGTGCCAGCAGCCCCACGAACCAAGAGACCCAGTACTTC
CASSPTNQETQYF
>.|.|TRBV19|TRBJ1-4
TGTGCCAGTACAGGGGAAAAACTGTTTTTT
CASTGEKLFF
>many|.|TRBV7-2|TRBJ2-3
TGTGCCAGCACTCCAAGGGCGGCCTGGGGAACAGATACGCAGTATTTT
CASTPRAAWGTDTQYF
>few|.|TRBV4-2|TRBJ2-3
TGTGCCAGCAGCCAAGGAGGTAGCGGTGGCACAGATACGCAGTATTTT
CASSQGGSGGTDTQYF
>.|TRBD2|TRBV30|TRBJ2-2
TGTGCCTGGAGTGTAACTATAGCGGGAGGCACCGGGGAGCTGTTTTTT
CAWSVTIAGGTGELFF
>.|.|TRBV19|TRBJ1-2
TGTGCCAGTACTGGGGTATGGTATGGCTACACCTTC
CASTGVWYGYTF
>.|TRBD2|TRBV4-1|TRBJ2-3
TGCGCCAGCACCCCCAAAACTAGCGGGGCCACAGATACGCAGTATTTT
CASTPKTSGATDTQYF
>.|.|TRBV5-1|TRBJ2-3
TGCGCCAGCAGCTTAAGCGACAGCACAGATACGCAGTATTTT
CASSLSDSTDTQYF
>few|TRBD1|TRBV7-2|TRBJ2-7
TGTGCCAGCAGCTCGTTGTGGACAGGGGTCCTGCCCATGGAGCAGTACTTC
CASSSLWTGVLPMEQYF
>few|.|TRBV18|TRBJ1-3
TGTGCCAGCTCAGAGGTTGGACAGGGAAACACCATATATTTT
CASSEVGQGNTIYF
>.|.|TRBV4-3|TRBJ2-7
TGCGCCAGCAGCCCCCGGGTTATGGACGAGCAGTACTTC
CASSPRVMDEQYF
>.|.|TRBV6-5|TRBJ1-1
TGTGCCAGCAGTTACCACCCCGACAGACCGAACACTGAAGCTTTCTTT
CASSYHPDRPNTEAFF
>few|.|TRBV5-1|TRBJ2-5
TGCGCCAGCACCCAGTCCGGGACCCGAGAGGAGACCCAGTACTTC
CASTQSGTREETQYF
>many|.|TRBV7-2|TRBJ1-1
TGTGCCAGCAGCTTGATCGGAGCCACTGAAGCTTTCTTT
CASSLIGATEAFF
>.|.|TRBV24-1|TRBJ2-2
TGTGCCACCGGGCCCACAGTTTTCACCGGGGAGCTGTTTTTT
CATGPTVFTGELFF
>.|.|TRBV19|TRBJ2-1
TGTGCCAGTAGTAGCCTCGGCGCTAGCTCCTACAATGAGCAGTTCTTC
CASSSLGASSYNEQFF
>many|.|TRBV28|TRBJ1-4
TGTGCCAGCAGAGGTGGGGGCTCTAATGAAAAACTGTTTTTT
CASRGGGSNEKLFF
>.|.|TRBV19|TRBJ2-3
TGTGCCAGTAGTATTTGGCGGGCCACAGATACGCAGTATTTT
CASSIWRATDTQYF